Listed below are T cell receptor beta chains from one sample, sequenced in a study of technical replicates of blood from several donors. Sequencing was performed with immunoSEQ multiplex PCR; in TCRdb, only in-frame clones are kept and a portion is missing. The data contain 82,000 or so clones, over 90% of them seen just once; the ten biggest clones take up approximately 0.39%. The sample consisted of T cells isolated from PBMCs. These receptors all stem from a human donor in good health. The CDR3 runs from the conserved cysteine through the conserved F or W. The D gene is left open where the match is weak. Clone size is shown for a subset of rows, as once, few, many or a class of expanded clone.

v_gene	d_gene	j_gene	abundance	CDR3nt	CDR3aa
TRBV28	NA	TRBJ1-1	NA	TGTGCCAGCAGTTTCCCCCAGGGATACATCACTGAAGCTTTCTTT	CASSFPQGYITEAFF
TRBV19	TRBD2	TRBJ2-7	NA	TGTGCCAGTAGTGCCCTAGCGGGAGGTGAGCAGTACTTC	CASSALAGGEQYF
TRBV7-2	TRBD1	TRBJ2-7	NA	TGTGCCAGCAGCATATACTTCGGGACAGAACATTACTTC	CASSIYFGTEHYF
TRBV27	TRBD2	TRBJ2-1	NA	TGTGCCAGCAGTTTATCACTAGCGGGAGGTAATGAGCAGTTCTTC	CASSLSLAGGNEQFF
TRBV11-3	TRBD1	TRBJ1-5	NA	TGTGCCAGCAGCTCACAGGGGGCGGGTCAGCCCCAGCATTTT	CASSSQGAGQPQHF
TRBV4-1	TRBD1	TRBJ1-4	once	TGCGCCAGCAGCCTAGGACAGGGGAATGAAAAACTGTTTTTT	CASSLGQGNEKLFF
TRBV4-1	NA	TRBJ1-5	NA	TGCGCCAGCAGCAGCATAACCGAGGGTGTTAGTCAGCCCCAGCATTTT	CASSSITEGVSQPQHF
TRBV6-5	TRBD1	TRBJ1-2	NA	TGTGCCAGCAGTCGGACAGGGAGTCATGGCTACACCTTC	CASSRTGSHGYTF
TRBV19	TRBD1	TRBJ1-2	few	TGTGCCAGTAGTGAAACAGGGGACTATGGCTACACCTTC	CASSETGDYGYTF
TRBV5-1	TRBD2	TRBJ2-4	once	TGCGCCAGCAGCTTGGGACTAGCGGGAGGGCTAGCCAAAAACATTCAGTACTTC	CASSLGLAGGLAKNIQYF
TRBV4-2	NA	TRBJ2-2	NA	TGTGCCAGCAGCCAAGATTACTGGCTAGCTTACCCCGGGGAGCTGTTTTTT	CASSQDYWLAYPGELFF
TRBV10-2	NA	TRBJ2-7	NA	TGCGCCAGCAGCGGGGAGCCCTCCTACGAGCAGTACTTC	CASSGEPSYEQYF
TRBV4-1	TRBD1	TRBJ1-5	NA	TGCGCCAGCAGCCAAGTATTAGGACAGGGGGATCAGCCCCAGCATTTT	CASSQVLGQGDQPQHF
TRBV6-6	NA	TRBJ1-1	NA	TGTGCCAGCAGTTATACAGGGAAGAACACTGAAGCTTTCTTT	CASSYTGKNTEAFF